A selection of T cell receptor beta chains follows, all from one sample in a study of cytomegalovirus exposure and HLA in healthy donors. TCRdb's copy holds only in-frame clones and misses some; the assay was immunoSEQ multiplex PCR. This sample carries around 130,000 clones, over 8.5% of them seen once, and the ten largest clones take 6% to 7.5%. The sequencing input was PBMCs. The receptors were gathered from a middle-aged woman in good health and CMV-seropositive. Each CDR3 is given without its conserved first and last residue. The D gene is left open where the match is weak. A clone size is listed for some rows: how often the clone was seen (once, few, many), or a class if it is expanded.

V gene,J gene,clone size,D gene,CDR3 protein
TRBV5-1,TRBJ1-5,NA,NA,ASSLVSGASQPQH
TRBV10-3,TRBJ2-5,NA,TRBD1,AISDRDRQETQY
TRBV7-8,TRBJ2-7,NA,NA,ASSLVTGLGYEQY
TRBV30,TRBJ2-3,few,NA,AWRSGPSTDTQY
TRBV4-1,TRBJ2-1,NA,NA,ASSQPSGNEQF
TRBV5-1,TRBJ2-5,NA,NA,ASSLGPGGETQY
TRBV7-8,TRBJ2-5,few,NA,ASSPRRRGEETQY
TRBV11-2,TRBJ2-7,few,TRBD1,ASSFMTGFSYEQY
TRBV10-1,TRBJ2-7,few,NA,ASSEAWATHEQY
TRBV30,TRBJ2-3,many,TRBD1,AWDRVLGTDTQY
TRBV2,TRBJ1-2,few,TRBD1,ASSRDRTNYGYT
TRBV7-9,TRBJ1-2,few,NA,ASSLGLLYGYT
TRBV6-5,TRBJ1-2,few,TRBD1,ASSRDRGHGYT
TRBV6-6,TRBJ1-6,NA,NA,ASSYSRDGNSPLH
TRBV19,TRBJ1-1,few,TRBD1,ASSTPTGRGSNTEAF
TRBV19,TRBJ1-1,NA,NA,ASRTEMNTEAF
TRBV21-1,TRBJ2-3,few,NA,ASSKPAGVGTDTQY
TRBV6-5,TRBJ1-1,NA,TRBD1,ASSRTGGLNTEAF
TRBV9,TRBJ1-2,NA,TRBD1,ANRGGVRGGYT
TRBV5-6,TRBJ1-5,few,NA,ASSVGHYSNQPQH
TRBV5-6,TRBJ2-5,NA,TRBD2,ASSFSGGVQETQY
TRBV28,TRBJ2-3,few,NA,ASSVQGTDAQY
TRBV5-1,TRBJ1-4,NA,TRBD1,ASSTGQDYEKLF
TRBV11-2,TRBJ1-1,NA,NA,ASSQRTGGKTEAF
TRBV10-3,TRBJ1-1,many,NA,ASTRILNTEAF
TRBV5-4,TRBJ2-7,NA,TRBD1,ASSSLGQLTYEQY
TRBV19,TRBJ1-2,NA,TRBD1,ASRGSTGQGTFGYT
TRBV9,TRBJ1-4,NA,NA,ASSVGVQGREKLF
TRBV5-6,TRBJ1-1,NA,TRBD1,ASSFSFGQGGHGAF
TRBV7-8,TRBJ2-7,NA,NA,ASSLQGYEQY
TRBV18,NA,NA,TRBD1,ASSPAAGGYEQY
TRBV4-1,TRBJ1-1,few,TRBD1,ASSLGQGSNTEAF
TRBV29-1,TRBJ2-7,few,TRBD1,SVEGQGVYEQY
TRBV2,TRBJ2-6,NA,NA,ASSDDYISGANVLT
TRBV6-4,TRBJ2-3,few,TRBD2,ASSETSGGASDTQY
TRBV29-1,TRBJ2-1,NA,TRBD2,SVLTSGGGEQF
TRBV5-6,TRBJ2-7,NA,NA,ASTGEETYEQY
TRBV2,TRBJ2-7,NA,NA,ASSPVLRGSSYEQY
TRBV6-5,TRBJ1-2,NA,TRBD1,ASSSAQGAGGYT
TRBV5-4,TRBJ2-5,few,NA,ASSLAGVAQY
TRBV7-8,TRBJ1-1,NA,NA,ASRYQGNTEAF
TRBV14,TRBJ2-1,NA,NA,ASSLRGYNEQF
TRBV27,TRBJ2-7,NA,NA,ASRGTGLDEQY
TRBV19,TRBJ2-7,NA,TRBD1,ASSIGTGTFYEQY
TRBV6-1,TRBJ2-7,few,TRBD2,ASIGTSFTNEQY
TRBV6-1,TRBJ1-5,NA,TRBD1,ASKAGQGVNQPQH
TRBV5-1,TRBJ2-7,NA,NA,ASSLARGREQY
TRBV16,TRBJ1-1,NA,NA,ASSQSGGNTEAF
TRBV11-2,TRBJ1-3,NA,NA,ASSLRGLSGNTIY
TRBV19,TRBJ2-1,few,NA,ASTGGWGGLSSYNEQF
TRBV7-6,TRBJ2-7,NA,TRBD2,ASSLGTSRTYEQY
TRBV9,TRBJ1-5,NA,TRBD1,ASSVGDRSYSNQPQH